The rows below give T cell receptor beta chains drawn from one sample of a study of blood T cell repertoires in COVID-19. Assay used: immunoSEQ multiplex PCR; TCRdb lists only in-frame clones, some missing. In the table there are 200,000 or so clones, 85% to 90% of which are singletons. The sequenced sample was peripheral blood. Receptor source: a woman aged 55-70 years with acute or convalescent COVID-19. Both conserved end residues are part of each CDR3. The D gene is left open where the match is weak. The size of a clone is reported for some rows only, either as once, few or many, or as a class for expanded clones.

j_gene: TRBJ2-7; abundance: .; d_gene: TRBD1; v_gene: TRBV6-6; CDR3nt: TGTGCCAGCAGTGGCCGGGGGACAGGAGAGCGCGGGCAGTACTTC; CDR3aa: CASSGRGTGERGQYF
j_gene: TRBJ1-1; abundance: .; d_gene: .; v_gene: TRBV6-5; CDR3nt: TGTGCCAGCTTCAGGGGCGGGAACACTGAAGCTTTCTTT; CDR3aa: CASFRGGNTEAFF
j_gene: TRBJ1-4; abundance: .; d_gene: TRBD1; v_gene: TRBV14; CDR3nt: TGTGCCAGCAGCCAAACCAGGGGGCTAAGTGAAAAACTGTTTTTT; CDR3aa: CASSQTRGLSEKLFF
j_gene: TRBJ1-1; abundance: few; d_gene: .; v_gene: TRBV5-1; CDR3nt: TGCGCCAGCAGCTTAGGGGTGAACACTGAAGCTTTCTTT; CDR3aa: CASSLGVNTEAFF
j_gene: TRBJ2-2; abundance: .; d_gene: .; v_gene: TRBV19; CDR3nt: TGTGCCAGTAGTATTTCATACTCGAACACCGGGGAGCTGTTTTTT; CDR3aa: CASSISYSNTGELFF
j_gene: TRBJ2-1; abundance: .; d_gene: TRBD2; v_gene: TRBV18; CDR3nt: TGTGCCAGCTCGGAGGGACTAGCGGGAGGTAACAATGAGCAGTTCTTC; CDR3aa: CASSEGLAGGNNEQFF
j_gene: TRBJ1-4; abundance: .; d_gene: .; v_gene: TRBV3-1/TRBV3-2; CDR3nt: TGTGCCAGCAGCCAACACGGGCAGGGTGAAAAACTGTTTTTT; CDR3aa: CASSQHGQGEKLFF
j_gene: TRBJ1-1; abundance: .; d_gene: .; v_gene: TRBV7-9; CDR3nt: TGTGCCAGCAGCTTAGCGCTGGGCAGTACTGAAGCTTTCTTT; CDR3aa: CASSLALGSTEAFF
j_gene: TRBJ2-1; abundance: once; d_gene: .; v_gene: TRBV10-3; CDR3nt: TGTGCCATCAGTGAGAGGGCGGGGAGCTCCTACAATGAGCAGTTCTTC; CDR3aa: CAISERAGSSYNEQFF
j_gene: TRBJ2-2; abundance: .; d_gene: TRBD1; v_gene: TRBV7-9; CDR3nt: TGTGCCAGCAGTCATCTCCAGGGACAGGGGACTAACACCGGGGAGCTGTTTTTT; CDR3aa: CASSHLQGQGTNTGELFF
j_gene: TRBJ2-3; abundance: .; d_gene: TRBD1; v_gene: TRBV20-1; CDR3nt: TGCAGTGCGGAAAAGGGGGACAGTCGGTATTTT; CDR3aa: CSAEKGDSRYF
j_gene: TRBJ1-5; abundance: .; d_gene: TRBD1; v_gene: TRBV27; CDR3nt: TGTGCCAGCAGTCCTCTCCGGGACAGCCGACGGAGCAATCAGCCCCAGCATTTT; CDR3aa: CASSPLRDSRRSNQPQHF
j_gene: TRBJ1-4; abundance: .; d_gene: .; v_gene: TRBV5-6; CDR3nt: TGTGCCAGCAGCTTGGTCGGGGGGCCGATATCAACTAATGAAAAACTGTTTTTT; CDR3aa: CASSLVGGPISTNEKLFF
j_gene: TRBJ1-2; abundance: once; d_gene: .; v_gene: TRBV4-3; CDR3nt: TGCGCCAGCAGCCAAGAAAACGGACAGAAACGGAGGGGCTACACCTTC; CDR3aa: CASSQENGQKRRGYTF
j_gene: TRBJ2-7; abundance: once; d_gene: TRBD2; v_gene: TRBV5-1; CDR3nt: TGCGCCAGCAGCTTGGCTGGCGGGGGCTCCTACGAGCAGTACTTC; CDR3aa: CASSLAGGGSYEQYF
j_gene: TRBJ1-6; abundance: .; d_gene: .; v_gene: TRBV3-1/TRBV3-2; CDR3nt: TGTGCCAGCAGCCAAGATCAAATAGATTCACCCCTCCACTTT; CDR3aa: CASSQDQIDSPLHF
j_gene: TRBJ2-3; abundance: .; d_gene: TRBD1; v_gene: TRBV12-5; CDR3nt: TGTGCTAGTGGTTCTGGACAGGGGAGGTTGACAGATACGCAGTATTTT; CDR3aa: CASGSGQGRLTDTQYF
j_gene: TRBJ1-1; abundance: .; d_gene: TRBD1; v_gene: TRBV6-6; CDR3nt: TGTGCCAGCAGCCGGGGGACAGAGAACACTGAAGCTTTCTTT; CDR3aa: CASSRGTENTEAFF
j_gene: TRBJ2-1; abundance: few; d_gene: TRBD2; v_gene: TRBV7-7; CDR3nt: TGTGCTAGCAGCACAGGACTAGCGGGGGGGCTCGATGAGCAGTTCTTC; CDR3aa: CASSTGLAGGLDEQFF
j_gene: TRBJ2-3; abundance: .; d_gene: .; v_gene: TRBV2; CDR3nt: TGTGCCAGCAGACTTCGGGACACGAGCACAGATACGCAGTATTTT; CDR3aa: CASRLRDTSTDTQYF
j_gene: TRBJ2-2; abundance: .; d_gene: TRBD2; v_gene: TRBV10-3; CDR3nt: TGTGCCATCAAGAGACTAGCGGAGGCCGGGGAGCTGTTTTTT; CDR3aa: CAIKRLAEAGELFF
j_gene: TRBJ2-5; abundance: .; d_gene: TRBD1; v_gene: TRBV5-1; CDR3nt: TGCGCCAGCAGCTGGGCAGGGGGCGAGACCCAGTACTTC; CDR3aa: CASSWAGGETQYF
j_gene: TRBJ2-2; abundance: .; d_gene: TRBD1; v_gene: TRBV19; CDR3nt: TGTGCCGGGTCCGGGACAGGGGGCATGAACACCGGGGAGCTGTTTTTT; CDR3aa: CAGSGTGGMNTGELFF
j_gene: TRBJ2-5; abundance: .; d_gene: .; v_gene: TRBV27; CDR3nt: TGTGCCAGCAGTTTCAGGCTCCAAGAGACCCAGTACTTC; CDR3aa: CASSFRLQETQYF
j_gene: TRBJ2-2; abundance: once; d_gene: TRBD2; v_gene: TRBV6-4; CDR3nt: TGTGCCAGCAGTGACCGGGGGGGAAGGAGGAACACCGGGGAGCTGTTTTTT; CDR3aa: CASSDRGGRRNTGELFF
j_gene: TRBJ1-2; abundance: .; d_gene: .; v_gene: TRBV27; CDR3nt: TGTGCCAGCAGTTCCCAGGGGAACTATGGCTACACCTTC; CDR3aa: CASSSQGNYGYTF
j_gene: TRBJ1-1; abundance: once; d_gene: .; v_gene: TRBV6-6; CDR3nt: TGTGCCAGCAGTTACAGGAGGGCGAACACTGAAGCTTTCTTT; CDR3aa: CASSYRRANTEAFF
j_gene: TRBJ2-3; abundance: .; d_gene: TRBD2; v_gene: TRBV10-2; CDR3nt: TGCGCCAGCAGTGCCCTAGCGGATGGGGCGGATACGCAGTATTTT; CDR3aa: CASSALADGADTQYF
j_gene: TRBJ1-6; abundance: .; d_gene: TRBD1; v_gene: TRBV15; CDR3nt: TGTGCCACCAGCACGCGAAGGGGACAGGGGGGTTCACCCCTCCACTTT; CDR3aa: CATSTRRGQGGSPLHF
j_gene: TRBJ2-3; abundance: few; d_gene: TRBD2; v_gene: TRBV19; CDR3nt: TGTGCCACCGGTCACATCGCACTATCGGGACTAGCGGGAGGCCCGTCCACAGATACGCAGTATTTT; CDR3aa: CATGHIALSGLAGGPSTDTQYF
j_gene: TRBJ2-3; abundance: .; d_gene: TRBD2; v_gene: TRBV6-6; CDR3nt: TGTGCCAGCAGCCGGGGCGGGAGGGCAGATACGCAGTATTTT; CDR3aa: CASSRGGRADTQYF
j_gene: TRBJ2-5; abundance: .; d_gene: .; v_gene: TRBV7-2; CDR3nt: TGTGCCAGCAGCTTAGTCCCAGGGCAAGAGACCCAGTACTTC; CDR3aa: CASSLVPGQETQYF
j_gene: TRBJ2-1; abundance: .; d_gene: .; v_gene: TRBV7-9; CDR3nt: TGTGCCAGCAGCTTAAGGGACATCGAGATCAATGAGCAGTTCTTC; CDR3aa: CASSLRDIEINEQFF
j_gene: TRBJ2-5; abundance: .; d_gene: .; v_gene: TRBV7-2; CDR3nt: TGTGCCAGCAGCTTTTCGCCTACAGAGACCCAGTACTTC; CDR3aa: CASSFSPTETQYF
j_gene: TRBJ2-1; abundance: .; d_gene: .; v_gene: TRBV4-2; CDR3nt: TGTGCCAGCAGCCAAGGCAGCGGGCCTTCCGGGGATGAGCAGTTCTTC; CDR3aa: CASSQGSGPSGDEQFF
j_gene: TRBJ1-2; abundance: .; d_gene: TRBD1; v_gene: TRBV19; CDR3nt: TGTGCCAGTAGTATCTCAGGGGGCTTGAATGGCTACACCTTC; CDR3aa: CASSISGGLNGYTF
j_gene: TRBJ2-1; abundance: .; d_gene: TRBD2; v_gene: TRBV7-9; CDR3nt: TGTGCCAGCAGCCCCCGACTAGCGGGAGCACTGAATGAGCAGTTCTTC; CDR3aa: CASSPRLAGALNEQFF
j_gene: TRBJ1-3; abundance: .; d_gene: TRBD1; v_gene: TRBV11-2; CDR3nt: TGTGCCAGCAGCTTCAGTACAGGGGGCTTTTCGGGCCCCGGAAACACCATATATTTT; CDR3aa: CASSFSTGGFSGPGNTIYF
j_gene: TRBJ1-1; abundance: .; d_gene: TRBD1; v_gene: TRBV5-1; CDR3nt: TGCGCCAGCAGCCCTGGGACAGGGGGCGTAAACACTGAAGCTTTCTTT; CDR3aa: CASSPGTGGVNTEAFF
j_gene: TRBJ1-5; abundance: .; d_gene: TRBD1; v_gene: TRBV19; CDR3nt: TGTGCCAGTAGTGTCGGACAGGCGAATCAGCCCCAGCATTTT; CDR3aa: CASSVGQANQPQHF
j_gene: TRBJ2-7; abundance: .; d_gene: TRBD2; v_gene: TRBV4-1; CDR3nt: TGCGCCAGCAGCCAAGCCTCACTAGCGGGACCTACGACGGAGCAGTACTTC; CDR3aa: CASSQASLAGPTTEQYF
j_gene: TRBJ1-2; abundance: .; d_gene: TRBD1; v_gene: TRBV30; CDR3nt: TGTGCCTGGAGTGCGCAGGGGGACTATGGCTACACCTTC; CDR3aa: CAWSAQGDYGYTF
j_gene: TRBJ1-5; abundance: .; d_gene: .; v_gene: TRBV7-2; CDR3nt: TGTGCCAGCAGCACCACAGGGTTTAGCAATCAGCCCCAGCATTTT; CDR3aa: CASSTTGFSNQPQHF
j_gene: TRBJ1-5; abundance: once; d_gene: .; v_gene: TRBV28; CDR3nt: TGTGCCAGCGGGGGCCATAGCAATCAGCCCCAGCATTTT; CDR3aa: CASGGHSNQPQHF
j_gene: TRBJ1-2; abundance: .; d_gene: TRBD1; v_gene: TRBV6-5; CDR3nt: TGTGCCAGCAGGTTGGGACAGGGAGTCTATGGCTACACCTTC; CDR3aa: CASRLGQGVYGYTF
j_gene: TRBJ2-7; abundance: .; d_gene: TRBD2; v_gene: TRBV19; CDR3nt: TGTGCCAGTAGTATAGCACTAGCGGGAGGCCTAATCTACGAGCAGTACTTC; CDR3aa: CASSIALAGGLIYEQYF
j_gene: TRBJ1-6; abundance: .; d_gene: TRBD1; v_gene: TRBV30; CDR3nt: TGTGCCTGGAATCGACAGGGAGAATCACCCCTCCACTTT; CDR3aa: CAWNRQGESPLHF
j_gene: TRBJ2-3; abundance: .; d_gene: .; v_gene: TRBV30; CDR3nt: TGTGCCTGGAGTCCAGCGCCTTACACAGATACGCAGTATTTT; CDR3aa: CAWSPAPYTDTQYF
j_gene: TRBJ1-2; abundance: .; d_gene: .; v_gene: TRBV6-6; CDR3nt: TGTGCCAGCACCAGTAAGGGAGGTGGCTACACCTTC; CDR3aa: CASTSKGGGYTF
j_gene: TRBJ1-5; abundance: few; d_gene: TRBD1; v_gene: TRBV30; CDR3nt: TGTGCCTGGAGTGTGGGACAGGGTAGCGGACAGCCCCAGCATTTT; CDR3aa: CAWSVGQGSGQPQHF
j_gene: TRBJ2-7; abundance: .; d_gene: .; v_gene: TRBV10-1; CDR3nt: TGCGCCAGCAGTGATTCGCGACAGGCCTACGAGCAGTACTTC; CDR3aa: CASSDSRQAYEQYF
j_gene: TRBJ1-5; abundance: once; d_gene: TRBD1; v_gene: TRBV30; CDR3nt: TGTGCCTGGAGCCCAGACAGGGGAGGCAATCAGCCCCAGCATTTT; CDR3aa: CAWSPDRGGNQPQHF
j_gene: TRBJ1-3; abundance: few; d_gene: .; v_gene: TRBV30; CDR3nt: TGTGCCTGGAGCCTCTCTGGAAACACCATATATTTT; CDR3aa: CAWSLSGNTIYF
j_gene: TRBJ2-5; abundance: .; d_gene: TRBD1; v_gene: TRBV5-4; CDR3nt: TGTGCCAGCAGCTCAAAAACAGGGGCAGAGACCCAGTACTTC; CDR3aa: CASSSKTGAETQYF